This T cell receptor beta chain appears in the sequencing data of a study of blood T cell repertoires in COVID-19. Looking at the study overall: In each case, the material was cDNA or gDNA derived from T cells, B-cell-depleted T cells, or PBMCs.

The CDR3 has 16 amino acids. Deletions cut 2 bases from V and 2 bases from J, with 16 bases between. Germline CDR1 and CDR2: SGHDT and YYEEEE. Authors' processing steps: Estimates of nucleated cell counts were drawn from the amplification of reference gene primers. Repertoires were generated with immunoSEQ multiplex PCR, while TCRdb's copy carries only in-frame clones and drops some. V and J calls and clone size are copied from that table; D and trimming were computed from the DNA. Among more than 70,000 clones listed, over 75% were seen once. The TCR originated in a human donor in a cohort sampled during active COVID-19. The specimen was peripheral blood. The J gene is TRBJ2-5, the V gene TRBV5-6; a weak D match, TRBD2 (6 bases). This chain's CDR3 is CASSFSYGTPQETQYF. The CDR3 nucleotides are TGTGCCAGCAGCTTCTCCTACGGGACTCCTCAAGAGACCCAGTACTTC.